Following are 13 T cell receptor delta chains from one sample sequenced in a study of gamma-delta T cells after stem cell transplantation. TCRdb re-called the RT-PCR reads via CATT. The data hold about 11,000 delta-chain clones, with around two fifths observed a single time. Input material: gamma-delta T cells. The receptors stem from a human donor. It is not recorded whose cells these are; they may come from a transplant donor.

The V call is TRDV2, the J call TRDJ3; TRDD3 agrees at 7 bases. The germline CDR1 and CDR2 sequences are GEAIGNYY and EKD. The CDR3 covers 18 residues. The junction had 7 bases not matched to a gene; V was cut back by 3 bases and J by 0 bases. CDR3 loop: CACDLTGVSSWDTRQMFF. Here the CDR3 DNA reads TGTGCCTGTGACCTTACTGGGGTGAGCTCCTGGGACACCCGACAGATGTTTTTC.

V and J are TRDV1 and TRDJ3, with 8 bases that match TRDD3. This CDR3 is 23 amino acids long. CDR1 TSWWSYY and CDR2 QGS come from the germline V gene. The V segment lost 2 bases and the J segment 0 bases; nucleotides outside the gene matches: 18. The CDR3 DNA reads TGTGCTCTTGGGGAAGATGCAATGAGGGGGATATTCCCAAGCTCCTGGGACACCCGACAGATGTTTTTC. The encoded protein is CALGEDAMRGIFPSSWDTRQMFF.

The chain joins TRDV2 to TRDJ3; 9 nucleotides match TRDD3. The germline V gene has CDR1 GEAIGNYY and CDR2 EKD. With V trimmed by 0 bases and J by 1 base, 6 bases remained unmatched. This CDR3 has 19 residues. CDR3 sequence (DNA): TGTGCCTGTGACACCGTCCCGGGGATACGGTCCTGGGACACCCGACAGATGTTTTTC. This encodes CACDTVPGIRSWDTRQMFF.

This sequence joins TRDV1 and TRDJ1, with 11 positions matching TRDD3. The CDR3 totals 21 residues. J was trimmed by 4 bases and V by 4 bases; bases with no gene match: 23. In germline, CDR1 is TSWWSYY, CDR2 QGS. The CDR3 DNA sequence: TGTGCTCTTGGGGTCGCCTGGCCTACGGTGTACTGGGGGATATCGTGCGATAAACTCATCTTT. Encoded protein: CALGVAWPTVYWGISCDKLIF.

V and J are TRDV3 and TRDJ1, with D possibly TRDD3 on 5 matching bases. Germline V gene sequence: CDR1 TVYSNPD, CDR2 GDNSRS (reference sequence). The length of the CDR3 is 20 residues. V lost 4 bases and J 1 base, leaving 34 bases between the germline ends. The CDR3 loop is CASPGPSRMGFSWGTDKLIF. The CDR3 bases are TGTGCCTCCCCCGGGCCTAGTAGGATGGGGTTCTCATGGGGCACCGATAAACTCATCTTT.

This clone was seen a handful of times. This rearrangement joins TRDV1 to TRDJ1; 11 bases align to TRDD3. Germline values: CDR1 TSWWSYY, CDR2 QGS. The V segment lost 5 bases and the J segment 8 bases; nucleotides outside the gene matches: 16. This CDR3 region has 17 residues. The CDR3 loop is CALGPPLPFPGGYKLIF. In DNA, the CDR3 is TGTGCTCTTGGGCCTCCTCTTCCGTTCCCTGGGGGATACAAACTCATCTTT.

This clone has just a few counts. V usage is TRDV1 and J usage is TRDJ1, with 10 bases lining up with TRDD3. V lost 0 bases, J lost 9 bases, and 28 bases stayed unmatched. The CDR3 runs to 22 residues. Germline V CDR1 and CDR2: TSWWSYY, QGS. This CDR3 reads CALGELPPPPLNGGIRGKELIF. CDR3 bases: TGTGCTCTTGGGGAACTTCCACCACCTCCCCTAAACGGGGGGATACGCGGTAAGGAACTCATCTTT.

On this clone itself: This sequence may be a read error, since a much larger clone differs from it by one base. The V gene is TRDV2, the J gene TRDJ1, with D possibly matching TRDD3 (8 bases). This CDR3 spans 19 amino acids. From germline, CDR1 is GEAIGNYY and CDR2 EKD. This chain's CDR3 is CACDTPFLRGYLYTDNLIF. The CDR3 DNA is TGTGCCTGTGACACCCCTTTCCTACGGGGATACTTGTACACCGATAACCTCATCTTT.

A few counts support this clone. The chain has TRDV1 and TRDJ1; 12 bases are a match to TRDD3. Trimming cost V 4 bases and J 3 bases; bases outside gene matches: 21. Germline CDR1 is TSWWSYY and CDR2 is QGS. This CDR3 is 21 amino acids long. The CDR3 DNA follows: TGTGCTCTTGGGGTTCCTTTCCTACTAGCTGGGGGATACGGTAGATCCGATAAACTCATCTTT. This encodes CALGVPFLLAGGYGRSDKLIF.

The chain joins TRDV1 to TRDJ1; TRDD3 matches at 9 bases. CDR1 TSWWSYY and CDR2 QGS come from the germline V gene. J lost 7 bases, V lost 2 bases, and 20 bases had no gene match. The CDR3 is made up of 19 amino acids. The CDR3 region has the DNA TGTGCTCTTGGGGAAGGGGAAATTTACTGGGGGAAAGGGGAAGGTAAACTCATCTTT. Encoded protein: CALGEGEIYWGKGEGKLIF.

This chain's CDR3 is CALGETTSYDDWGIGTTAQLFF. The CDR3, as DNA: TGTGCTCTTGGGGAGACGACTTCCTACGATGACTGGGGGATAGGTACGACAGCACAACTCTTCTTT. V usage is TRDV1 and J usage is TRDJ2, with 11 nucleotides matching TRDD3. V lost 3 bases, J lost 4 bases, and 22 bases stayed unmatched. Germline values: CDR1 TSWWSYY, CDR2 QGS. The CDR3 loop spans 22 amino acids.

As regards this clone: A read error may produce the germline difference seen at one junction end. The chain has TRDV2 and TRDJ3; D uncertain. This CDR3 spans 14 amino acids. Looked up from germline, CDR1 is GEAIGNYY and CDR2 is EKD. This CDR3 is CACDTSSDTRQVFF. In DNA form, the CDR3 reads TGTGCCTGTGACACCTCCTCGGACACCCGACAGGTGTTTTTC.

There are a few counts of this clone. A junction end diverges from the germline sequence, so it may reflect a read error. V and J are TRDV2 and TRDJ1, with 12 bases aligning to TRDD3. Per the germline V gene, CDR1 is GEAIGNYY and CDR2 is EKD. This CDR3 contains 17 residues. This CDR3 reads CACDIHVLGDTADKLTF. In DNA form, the CDR3 reads TGTGCCTGTGACATCCACGTACTGGGGGATACAGCCGATAAACTCACCTTT.